The 25 T cell receptor beta chains given below trace back to one sample, sequenced in a study of T cells in Graves' hyperthyroidism and ophthalmopathy. TCR beta CDR3 region amplification was performed from RNA transcripts. TCR CDR3 underwent first-round RT-PCR with the HTBI primer set. TCRdb used MiXCR to reprocess the multiplex PCR reads, holding one entry per CDR3 protein. Of 500,000 to 650,000 distinct CDR3 sequences listed, more than 15% were seen once; the top ten hold roughly 18%. The specimen was blood. These receptors were taken from a woman under 30 with Graves' ophthalmopathy.

This clonotype was seen ten or more times. This sequence joins TRBV28 and TRBJ1-5, with D possibly matching TRBD1 (6 bases). The V gene's germline CDR1 is MDHEN and CDR2 SYDVKM. CDR3 size: 14 residues. V shed 7 bases and J shed 4 bases, with 14 bases lying between them. DNA of the CDR3: TGTGCCAGCAATTCGGCGGACAGAAATCAGCCCCAGCATTTT. This codes for CASNSADRNQPQHF.

This clonotype was observed many times. This sequence joins TRBV11-2 and TRBJ2-3, with 8 bases fitting TRBD2. Germline V gives CDR1 SGHAT, CDR2 FQNNGV. The CDR3 is made up of 15 amino acids. J lost 3 bases, V lost 5 bases, and 7 bases had no gene match. The CDR3 DNA reads TGTGCCAGCAGCCGGACTAGCTGGTTGACAGATACGCAGTATTTT. As protein: CASSRTSWLTDTQYF.

This clonotype has at least ten counts. The genes are TRBV6-8 and TRBJ1-1; perhaps TRBD1 as D (6 bases). The germline V gene encodes CDR1 MNHGY and CDR2 SAAAGT. Between the trimmed V and J ends, which lost 4 bases and 4 bases, there was a span of 19 bases. The CDR3 contains 16 residues. Written as DNA, the CDR3 is TGTGCCAGCAGTTGCCTGAGCGGGGGCGGTTTCACTGAAGCTTTCTTT. This codes for CASSCLSGGGFTEAFF.

The V and J genes are TRBV20-1 and TRBJ1-2, with D possibly being TRBD1 (5 bases). The CDR3 is 15 residues long. The V end lost 3 bases, the J end lost 5 bases, and 19 bases lay between the germline ends. CDR1 is DFQATT, CDR2 SNEGSKA, per germline (reference sequence). Here the CDR3 DNA reads TGCAGTGCTAGGTCACGAGATGGGGGGGATTATGGCTACACCTTC. Translation gives CSARSRDGGDYGYTF.

The chain uses TRBV20-1 and TRBJ1-5, with D possibly being TRBD1 (5 bases). Trimming cost V 4 bases and J 4 bases, with 14 bases left between them. The V gene's germline CDR1 is DFQATT and CDR2 SNEGSKA (reference sequence). The CDR3 is 14 amino acids. CDR3 sequence (DNA): TGCAGTGCTAATTCGGACGGGGGAAATCAGCCCCAGCATTTT. Protein product: CSANSDGGNQPQHF.

This clonotype was picked up a small number of times. This chain uses TRBV30 with TRBJ2-7; 7 bases map to TRBD2. The CDR3 loop spans 14 amino acids. The germline gives CDR1 GTSNPN, CDR2 SVGIG (reference sequence). J lost 3 bases, V lost 6 bases, and 11 bases had no gene match. DNA of the CDR3: TGTGCCTGCCGGTGGGCGGGGGTGGGCTACGAGCAGTACTTC. Translation: CACRWAGVGYEQYF.

This clonotype showed up just a few times. A much larger clonotype is one base distant, so this may be a read error. The CDR3 region is CASNRKQEPQYF. In DNA, the CDR3 is TGTGCCAGCAACCGAAAACAAGAGCCCCAGTACTTC. The rearrangement joins TRBV28 to TRBJ2-5; D remains ambiguous. Germline loops: CDR1 MDHEN, CDR2 SYDVKM. The CDR3 is 12 residues long.

This clonotype has a count of ten or more. V and J are TRBV30 and TRBJ1-1; D is ambiguous. The CDR3 is made up of 15 amino acids. V was shortened by 4 bases and J by 5 bases, with 20 bases between the two germline ends. CDR1 and CDR2 (germline): GTSNPN, SVGIG (reference sequence). The CDR3 DNA reads TGTGCCTGGAATATCGGGCGGATTGGTGGAACTGAAGCTTTCTTT. This encodes CAWNIGRIGGTEAFF.

The V and J genes are TRBV6-1 and TRBJ2-4; 14 nucleotides agree with TRBD2. The ends lost 6 bases at V and 1 base at J; junction bases unmatched: 8. The CDR3 consists of 18 residues. Per germline, CDR1 MNHNS and CDR2 SASEGT. The CDR3 nucleotides read TGTGCCAGCAGAACCGGGACTAGCGGGAGACCTGCCAAAAACATTCAGTACTTC. Protein: CASRTGTSGRPAKNIQYF.

There are a few counts of this clonotype. This chain connects TRBV4-3 to TRBJ1-2, with a weak D call TRBD1 (5 bases). The CDR3 has 15 amino acids. Per the germline V gene, CDR1 is LGHNA and CDR2 is YSLEER. Deletions cut 0 bases from V and 7 bases from J, with 15 bases between. In nucleotides, the CDR3 is TGCGCCAGCAGCCAAGATCGGGACTACCTGGCTGGCTACACCTTC. This gives the protein CASSQDRDYLAGYTF.

The J gene is TRBJ1-6, the V gene TRBV18; 8 nucleotides agree with TRBD1. The CDR3 has 14 amino acids. Germline CDR1 reads KGHSH; CDR2 reads LQKENI. After removal of 6 bases from V and 10 bases from J, the junction contained 8 bases not matched to a gene. The CDR3 loop is CASSRQQGDSPLHF. CDR3 nucleotide sequence: TGTGCCAGCTCGCGGCAACAGGGGGACTCACCCCTCCACTTT.

This clonotype occurred a few times. This chain links TRBV4-1 with TRBJ1-5; D remains unclear. Germline values: CDR1 MGHRA, CDR2 YSYEKL. Trimming stripped 4 bases from V and 7 bases from J, with 11 bases between. The CDR3 consists of 13 residues. CDR3 DNA sequence: TGCGCCAGCAGCCTCCGGATCAGACAGCCCCAGCATTTT. Protein product: CASSLRIRQPQHF.

This clonotype was counted only a few times. The chain recombines TRBV29-1 with TRBJ2-1; D could derive from TRBD1 or TRBD2 (5 bases each). V lost 5 bases, J lost 3 bases, and 11 bases lay in between. The CDR3 sequence is 13 residues long. CDR1 SQVTM and CDR2 ANQGSEA come from the germline V gene. Here the CDR3 DNA reads TGCAGCGTTATCGGGACCTACTACAATGAGCAGTTCTTC. As protein: CSVIGTYYNEQFF.

The V call is TRBV6-9, the J call TRBJ2-2, with a possible D match to TRBD2 (7 bases). The CDR3 covers 19 residues. V lost 3 bases and J lost 1, with 21 bases in between. Looked up from germline, CDR1 is MNHGY and CDR2 is SVAAGI. The CDR3 sequence: CASSYSNIAGALNTGELFF. Written as DNA, the CDR3 is TGTGCCAGCAGTTACTCGAACATTGCGGGGGCCCTGAACACCGGGGAGCTGTTTTTT.

The V and J genes are TRBV27 and TRBJ2-7, with D possibly matching TRBD2 (6 bases). Trimming pared 4 bases from V and 4 bases from J, leaving 14 bases between. CDR1 is MNHEY and CDR2 is SMNVEV in the germline V gene (reference sequence). The length of the CDR3 is 14 residues. The CDR3: CASSSGGTAYEQYF. The CDR3 DNA reads as TGTGCCAGCAGTTCGGGCGGGACGGCATACGAGCAGTACTTC.

Ten or more counts support this clonotype. CDR3 DNA: TGTGCCAGCAGTGAAGACAGGGACGAGCAGTACTTC. It encodes CASSEDRDEQYF. The chain has TRBV2 and TRBJ2-7; D possibly corresponds to TRBD1 (6 bases). The CDR3 length is 12 residues. Deletions cut 1 base from V and 5 bases from J, with 6 bases between. CDR1 SNHLY and CDR2 FYNNEI come from the germline V gene.

The V call is TRBV5-6, the J call TRBJ1-1; D is unresolved. Looked up from germline, CDR1 is SGHDT and CDR2 is YYEEEE. The CDR3 consists of 15 residues. Trimming took 0 bases from V and 2 from J, leaving 11 bases between them. For the CDR3, the DNA is TGTGCCAGCAGCTTGGTTCGTGAGATCAACACTGAAGCTTTCTTT. Translated: CASSLVREINTEAFF.

This clonotype has a handful of counts. This chain links TRBV6-1 with TRBJ2-3; tentative D call: TRBD2 (5 bases). Trimming took 5 bases from V and 4 from J, leaving 13 bases between them. Germline assignment: CDR1 MNHNS and CDR2 SASEGT. The CDR3 is 14 amino acids. The CDR3 DNA sequence: TGTGCCAGCAGTTATTTTGAGGAGGCAGATACGCAGTATTTT. Translation gives CASSYFEEADTQYF.

This clonotype was observed many times. This sequence joins TRBV29-1 and TRBJ2-3; a weak D match, TRBD2 (5 bases). There are 14 residues in the CDR3. Germline-derived CDR1 and CDR2 are SQVTM and ANQGSEA. Deletions cut 6 bases from V and 2 bases from J, with 15 bases between. The CDR3: CSVTRSGPTDTQYF. In nucleotides, the CDR3 is TGCAGCGTGACGCGCAGCGGACCCACAGATACGCAGTATTTT.

This clonotype was recorded at least ten times. The CDR3 sequence: CASSLRGGGGGETQYF. For the CDR3, the DNA is TGCGCCAGCAGCTTGCGTGGGGGAGGCGGTGGAGAGACCCAGTACTTC. The chain combines TRBV5-1 with TRBJ2-5; TRBD2 might be the D (6 bases). CDR1 is SGHRS and CDR2 is YFSETQ in the germline V gene. V dropped 1 base and J dropped 4 bases, with 17 bases sitting between them. The CDR3 spans 16 residues. Variable domain in full (rest from reference TRBV5-1 and TRBJ2-5): KAGVTQTPRYLIKTRGQQVTLSCSPISGHRSVSWYQQTPGQGLQFLFEYFSETQRNKGNFPGRFSGRQFSNSRSEMNVSTLELGDSALYLCASSLRGGGGGETQYFGPGTRLLVL.

This clonotype has only a few counts. This rearrangement joins TRBV25-1 to TRBJ1-5; D remains ambiguous. V was clipped by 1 base and J by 0 bases, with 7 bases between them. The length of the CDR3 is 15 residues. Germline V gives CDR1 MGHDK, CDR2 SYGVNS. The CDR3, as DNA: TGTGCCAGCAGTGAATCGGGTGCTAGCAATCAGCCCCAGCATTTT. As protein: CASSESGASNQPQHF.

This clonotype was seen at least ten times. The chain links TRBV24-1 to TRBJ2-1; D may be TRBD1 (6 bases). V was pared by 5 bases and J by 4 bases, with 11 bases between. Germline V gene lookup returns CDR1 KGHDR and CDR2 SFDVKD. The CDR3 has 14 amino acids. The CDR3 loop is CATSATGFYNEQFF. Here the CDR3 DNA reads TGTGCCACCAGTGCTACAGGGTTTTACAATGAGCAGTTCTTC.

The CDR3 reads CASSLAGTGMEEQYF. CDR3 nucleotides: TGTGCCAGCAGCTTGGCCGGGACAGGGATGGAGGAGCAGTACTTC. V usage is TRBV5-8 and J usage is TRBJ2-7, with 9 nucleotides matching TRBD1. Germline assignment: CDR1 SGHTS and CDR2 YDEGEE. The CDR3 consists of 15 residues. The V segment lost 0 bases and the J segment 7 bases; nucleotides outside the gene matches: 8.

This clonotype came up many times. This chain uses TRBV5-6 with TRBJ2-7; TRBD2 aligns across 10 bases. The J segment lost 0 bases and the V segment lost 1 base, leaving 4 bases of the junction unmatched. The CDR3 covers 16 residues. Germline CDR1 reads SGHDT; CDR2 reads YYEEEE. The CDR3 region is CASSLRTSGNSYEQYF. Here the CDR3 DNA reads TGTGCCAGCAGCTTGCGGACTAGCGGAAACTCCTACGAGCAGTACTTC.

This clonotype has more than one count but fewer than ten. A much more abundant neighbour one base away suggests this may be a read error. The CDR3: CASGPLAVSYNEQFF. DNA of the CDR3: TGTGCCAGCGGCCCTCTAGCGGTCTCCTACAATGAGCAGTTCTTC. V and J are TRBV11-1 and TRBJ2-1; 7 bases line up with TRBD2. Germline V gene data show CDR1 as SGHAT and CDR2 as FQDESV (reference sequence). V shed 8 bases and J 0 bases; nucleotides not matched to a gene: 7. This CDR3 comprises 15 residues.